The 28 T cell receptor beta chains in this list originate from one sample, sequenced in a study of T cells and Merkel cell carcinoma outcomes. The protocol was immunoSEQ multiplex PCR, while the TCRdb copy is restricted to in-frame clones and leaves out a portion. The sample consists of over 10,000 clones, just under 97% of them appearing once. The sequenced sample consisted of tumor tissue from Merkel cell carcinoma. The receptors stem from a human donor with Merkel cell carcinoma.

CDR3 sequence reads: CAISGGQGDGTQYF. In DNA form, the CDR3 reads TGTGCCATCAGTGGGGGACAGGGGGACGGGACCCAGTACTTC. The chain uses TRBV10-3 and TRBJ2-5; 11 bases line up with TRBD1. The trim removed 4 bases at V and 7 bases at J, leaving 5 bases unmatched. Germline V CDR1 and CDR2: ENHRY, SYGVKD. The CDR3 contains 14 residues.

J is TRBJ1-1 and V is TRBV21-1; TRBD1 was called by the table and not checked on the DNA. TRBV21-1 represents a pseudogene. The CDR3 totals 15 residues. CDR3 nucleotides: TGTGCCAACTTCACAGGGTTACTTCGGAACACTGAAGCTTTCTTT. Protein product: CANFTGLLRNTEAFF.

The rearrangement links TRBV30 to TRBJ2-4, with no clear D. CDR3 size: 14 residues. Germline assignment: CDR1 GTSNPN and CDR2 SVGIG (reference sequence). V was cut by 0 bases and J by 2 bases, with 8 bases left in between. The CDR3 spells CAWSVKGSKNIQYF. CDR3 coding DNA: TGTGCCTGGAGTGTAAAGGGATCCAAAAACATTCAGTACTTC.

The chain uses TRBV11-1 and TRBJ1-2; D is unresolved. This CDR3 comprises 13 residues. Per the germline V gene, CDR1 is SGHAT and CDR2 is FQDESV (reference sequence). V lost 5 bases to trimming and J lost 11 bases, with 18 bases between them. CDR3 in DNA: TGTGCCAGCAGCCCCACGGTGGCGACGGGTTACACCTTC. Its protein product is CASSPTVATGYTF.

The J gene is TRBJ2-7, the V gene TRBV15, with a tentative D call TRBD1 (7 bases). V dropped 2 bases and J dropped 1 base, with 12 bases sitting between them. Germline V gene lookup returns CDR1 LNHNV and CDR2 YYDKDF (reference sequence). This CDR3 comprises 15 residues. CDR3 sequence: CATSRSQGGSYEQYF. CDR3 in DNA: TGTGCCACCAGCAGATCCCAGGGGGGTTCCTACGAGCAGTACTTC.

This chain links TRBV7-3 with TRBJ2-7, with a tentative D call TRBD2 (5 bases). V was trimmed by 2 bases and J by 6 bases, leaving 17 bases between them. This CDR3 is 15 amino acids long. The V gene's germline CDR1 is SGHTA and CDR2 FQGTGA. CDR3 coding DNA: TGTGCCAGCAGCTTAGACGGGCTAGCTCGCGGCGAGCAGTACTTC. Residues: CASSLDGLARGEQYF.

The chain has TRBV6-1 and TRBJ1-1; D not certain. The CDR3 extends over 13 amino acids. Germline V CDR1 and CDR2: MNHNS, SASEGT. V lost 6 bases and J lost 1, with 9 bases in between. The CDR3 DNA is TGTGCCAGCAGACAAACAGCGAACACTGAAGCTTTCTTT. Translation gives CASRQTANTEAFF.

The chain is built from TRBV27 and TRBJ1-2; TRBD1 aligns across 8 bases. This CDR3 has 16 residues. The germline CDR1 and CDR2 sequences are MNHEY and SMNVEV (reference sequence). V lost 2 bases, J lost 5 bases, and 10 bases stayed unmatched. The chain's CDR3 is CASSLKGTQGAYGYTF. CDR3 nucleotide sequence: TGTGCCAGCAGTTTAAAGGGGACCCAGGGGGCTTATGGCTACACCTTC.

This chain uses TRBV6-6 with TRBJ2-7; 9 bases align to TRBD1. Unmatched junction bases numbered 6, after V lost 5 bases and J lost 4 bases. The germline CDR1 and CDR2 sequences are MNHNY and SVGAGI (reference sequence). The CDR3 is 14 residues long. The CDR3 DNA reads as TGTGCCAGCAGTCTGCCCGGACAGGGGTACGAGCAGTACTTC. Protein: CASSLPGQGYEQYF.

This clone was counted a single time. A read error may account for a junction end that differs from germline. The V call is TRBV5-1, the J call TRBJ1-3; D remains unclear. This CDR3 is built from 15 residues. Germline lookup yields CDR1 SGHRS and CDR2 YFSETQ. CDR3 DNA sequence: TGCACCAGCAGCTTCCAGAGTGGCGGTGGAAACACCATATATTTT. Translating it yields CTSSFQSGGGNTIYF.

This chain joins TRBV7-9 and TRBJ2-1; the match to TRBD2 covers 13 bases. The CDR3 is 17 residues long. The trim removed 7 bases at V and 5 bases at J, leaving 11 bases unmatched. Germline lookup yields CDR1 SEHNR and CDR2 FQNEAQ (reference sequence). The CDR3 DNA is TGTGCCAGCACCTCGTGGGGGGGGACTAGCGGGAACAATGAGCAGTTCTTC. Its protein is CASTSWGGTSGNNEQFF.

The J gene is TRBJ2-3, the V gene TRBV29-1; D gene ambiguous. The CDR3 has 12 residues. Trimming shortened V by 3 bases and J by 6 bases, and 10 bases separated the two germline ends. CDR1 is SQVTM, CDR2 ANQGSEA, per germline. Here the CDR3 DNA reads TGCAGCGTTGACGTGAACACCGATACGCAGTATTTT. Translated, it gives CSVDVNTDTQYF.

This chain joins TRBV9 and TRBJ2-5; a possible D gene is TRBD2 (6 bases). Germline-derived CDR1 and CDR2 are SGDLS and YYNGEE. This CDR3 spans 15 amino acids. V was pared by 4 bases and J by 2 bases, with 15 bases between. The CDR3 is CASSPRVAVQETQYF. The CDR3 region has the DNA TGTGCCAGCAGCCCAAGGGTAGCGGTACAAGAGACCCAGTACTTC.

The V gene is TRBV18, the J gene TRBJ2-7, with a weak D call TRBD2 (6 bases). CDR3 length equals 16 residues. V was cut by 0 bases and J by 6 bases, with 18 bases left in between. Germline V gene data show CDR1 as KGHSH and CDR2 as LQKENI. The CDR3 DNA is TGTGCCAGCTCACCACCGGGGGGATTAGGGTCCCGCGAGCAGTACTTC. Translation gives CASSPPGGLGSREQYF.

CDR3 in amino acids: CASSLGISGSSYNEQFF. In DNA, the CDR3 is TGTGCCAGCAGCTTAGGGATTAGCGGTAGCTCCTACAATGAGCAGTTCTTC. The chain joins TRBV11-3 to TRBJ2-1; tentative D call: TRBD2 (6 bases). The CDR3 has 17 residues. CDR1 SGHNT and CDR2 YENEEA come from the germline V gene. The V gene lost 1 base and the J gene lost 0 bases, with 13 bases spanning the gap.

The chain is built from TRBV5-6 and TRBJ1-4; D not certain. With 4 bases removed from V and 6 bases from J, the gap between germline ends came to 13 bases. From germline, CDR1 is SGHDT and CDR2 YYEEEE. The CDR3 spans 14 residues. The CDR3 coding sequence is TGTGCCAGCAGCCGCGTCGGGCAGGATGAAAAACTGTTTTTT. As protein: CASSRVGQDEKLFF.

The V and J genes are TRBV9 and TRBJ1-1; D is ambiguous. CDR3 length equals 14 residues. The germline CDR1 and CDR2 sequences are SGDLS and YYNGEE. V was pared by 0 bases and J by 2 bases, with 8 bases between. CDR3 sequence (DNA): TGTGCCAGCAGCGTAGGTGGGGAAAACACTGAAGCTTTCTTT. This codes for CASSVGGENTEAFF.

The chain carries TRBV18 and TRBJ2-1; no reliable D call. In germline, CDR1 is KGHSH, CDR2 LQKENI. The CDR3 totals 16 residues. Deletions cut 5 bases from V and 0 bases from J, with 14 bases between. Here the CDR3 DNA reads TGTGCCAGCTCAGTTTTAAGCGCGAGCTCCTACAATGAGCAGTTCTTC. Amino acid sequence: CASSVLSASSYNEQFF.

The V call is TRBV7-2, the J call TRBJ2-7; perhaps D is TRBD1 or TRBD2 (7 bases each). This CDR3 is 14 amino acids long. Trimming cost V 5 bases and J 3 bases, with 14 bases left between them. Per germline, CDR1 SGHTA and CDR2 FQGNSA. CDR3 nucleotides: TGTGCCAGCAGCCAGGGGGGGCTGAGCTACGAGCAGTACTTC. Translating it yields CASSQGGLSYEQYF.

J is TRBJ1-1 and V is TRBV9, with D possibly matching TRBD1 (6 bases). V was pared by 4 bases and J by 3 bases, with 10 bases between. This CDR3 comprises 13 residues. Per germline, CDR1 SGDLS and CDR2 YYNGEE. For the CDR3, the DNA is TGTGCCAGCAGCACCCGGACAGACACTGAAGCTTTCTTT. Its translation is CASSTRTDTEAFF.

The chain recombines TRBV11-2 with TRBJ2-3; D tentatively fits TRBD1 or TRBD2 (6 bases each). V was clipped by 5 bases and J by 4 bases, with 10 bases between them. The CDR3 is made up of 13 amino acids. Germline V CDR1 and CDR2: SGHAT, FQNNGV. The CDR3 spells CASSRGVSDTQYF. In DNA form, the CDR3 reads TGTGCCAGCAGCAGGGGGGTATCAGATACGCAGTATTTT.

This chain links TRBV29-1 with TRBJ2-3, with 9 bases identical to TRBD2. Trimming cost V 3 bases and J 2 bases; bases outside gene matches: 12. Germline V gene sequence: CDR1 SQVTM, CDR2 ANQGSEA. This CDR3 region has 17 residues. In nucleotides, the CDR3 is TGCAGCGTTGACGGGAGGCGGGAGGGCCAGTCCACAGATACGCAGTATTTT. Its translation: CSVDGRREGQSTDTQYF.

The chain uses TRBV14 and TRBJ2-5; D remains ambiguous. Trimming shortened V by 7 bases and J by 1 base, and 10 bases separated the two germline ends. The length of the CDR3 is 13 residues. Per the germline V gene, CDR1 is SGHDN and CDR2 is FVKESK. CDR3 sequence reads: CASTRHRQETQYF. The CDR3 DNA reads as TGTGCCAGCACCCGACACCGCCAAGAGACCCAGTACTTC.

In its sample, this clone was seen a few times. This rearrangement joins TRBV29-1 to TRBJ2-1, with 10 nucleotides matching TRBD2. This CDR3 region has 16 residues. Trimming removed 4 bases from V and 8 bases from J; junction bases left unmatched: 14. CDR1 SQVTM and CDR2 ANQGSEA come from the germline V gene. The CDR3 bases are TGCAGCGTTGCCGGGCAGCGGGAGGGCCTTTTTTATGAGCAGTTCTTC. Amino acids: CSVAGQREGLFYEQFF.

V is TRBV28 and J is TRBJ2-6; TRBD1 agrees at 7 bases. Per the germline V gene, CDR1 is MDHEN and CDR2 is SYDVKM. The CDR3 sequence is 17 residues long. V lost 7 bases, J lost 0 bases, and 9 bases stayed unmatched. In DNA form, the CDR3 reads TGTGCCAGCATTAGGGACAGCAGCTACTCTGGGGCCAACGTCCTGACTTTC. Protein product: CASIRDSSYSGANVLTF.

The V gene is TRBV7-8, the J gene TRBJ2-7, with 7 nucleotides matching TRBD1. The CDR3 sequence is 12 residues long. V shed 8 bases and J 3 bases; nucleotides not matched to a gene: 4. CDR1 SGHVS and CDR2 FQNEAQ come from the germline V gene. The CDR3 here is CASGRDSYEQYF. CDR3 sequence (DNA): TGTGCCAGCGGACGGGACAGCTACGAGCAGTACTTC.

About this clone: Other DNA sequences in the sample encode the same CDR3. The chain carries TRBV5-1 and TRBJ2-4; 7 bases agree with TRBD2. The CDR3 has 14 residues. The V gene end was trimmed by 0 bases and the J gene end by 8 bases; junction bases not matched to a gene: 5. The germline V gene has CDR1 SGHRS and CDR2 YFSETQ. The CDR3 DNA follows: TGCGCCAGCAGCTTGGAGCGGGGCCCTGACATTCAGTACTTC. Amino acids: CASSLERGPDIQYF.

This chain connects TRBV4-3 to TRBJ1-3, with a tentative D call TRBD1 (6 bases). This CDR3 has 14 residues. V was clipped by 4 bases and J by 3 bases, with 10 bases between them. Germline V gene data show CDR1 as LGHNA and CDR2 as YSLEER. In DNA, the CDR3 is TGCGCCAGCAGCCCACAGGGTATTGGAAACACCATATATTTT. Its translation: CASSPQGIGNTIYF.